The 5 T cell receptor beta chains below come from one sample, sequenced in a study of graft-versus-host responses after intestinal transplantation (dated by TCRdb to about 2021). The time point label, read with the paper, signifies: cells obtained before transplantation from donor or recipient. The library relied on the immunoSEQ multiplex PCR assay. Not all clones reach the TCRdb copy of this immuneACCESS table, which keeps in-frame sequences only. Checked studies attribute under half of the gap to unresolved V genes and leave the rest unexplained. The sample table lists about 120,000 clones, about nine tenths of them with a count of one. The ten top clones hold about 0.18% of the sample. The antigens these receptors bind are not known. This specimen was unstimulated CD4+ T cells sorted from spleen or lymph node cells, taken before intestinal transplant. The receptors derive from a human donor who received an intestinal transplant.

The J gene is TRBJ2-2, the V gene TRBV27; D possibly corresponds to TRBD2 (7 bases). Trimming stripped 7 bases from V and 6 bases from J, with 12 bases between. The V gene's germline CDR1 is MNHEY and CDR2 SMNVEV (reference sequence). The CDR3 is made up of 13 amino acids. The chain's CDR3 is CASKWGGSGELFF. DNA for the CDR3: TGTGCCAGCAAATGGGGGGGCTCCGGGGAGCTGTTTTTT.

The rearrangement joins TRBV2 to TRBJ2-7; TRBD1 is a possible D gene (5 bases). V was trimmed by 6 bases and J by 3 bases, leaving 18 bases between them. The CDR3 contains 15 residues. CDR1 is SNHLY and CDR2 is FYNNEI in the germline V gene. CDR3 protein: CASSLRQGKGYEQYF. Written as DNA, the CDR3 is TGTGCCAGCAGCCTGAGGCAGGGCAAGGGCTACGAGCAGTACTTC.

V is TRBV28 and J is TRBJ2-7; TRBD2 matches at 14 bases. CDR3 length: 15 residues. Unmatched junction bases numbered 4, after V lost 4 bases and J lost 5 bases. Germline lookup yields CDR1 MDHEN and CDR2 SYDVKM. The CDR3 nucleotides read TGTGCCAGCAGTTCGCCGGGACTAGCGGGAGACGAGCAGTACTTC. Translation: CASSSPGLAGDEQYF.

The V call is TRBV28, the J call TRBJ2-4; D unresolved. In germline, CDR1 is MDHEN, CDR2 SYDVKM. The CDR3 loop spans 12 amino acids. The germline V and J ends were trimmed by 4 bases and 8 bases, with 9 bases remaining between them. The DNA of the CDR3 is TGTGCCAGCAGTTCCAGACTGTACATTCAGTACTTC. Translating gives CASSSRLYIQYF.

This rearrangement joins TRBV19 to TRBJ1-2; possibly TRBD1 for D (6 bases). Germline V lookup: CDR1 LNHDA, CDR2 SQIVND (reference sequence). The V end was cut by 8 bases, the J end by 0 bases, with 13 bases between. CDR3 length: 14 amino acids. The CDR3 DNA is TGTGCCAGTTCCGGGACATCCGCTAACTATGGCTACACCTTC. Translated, it gives CASSGTSANYGYTF.